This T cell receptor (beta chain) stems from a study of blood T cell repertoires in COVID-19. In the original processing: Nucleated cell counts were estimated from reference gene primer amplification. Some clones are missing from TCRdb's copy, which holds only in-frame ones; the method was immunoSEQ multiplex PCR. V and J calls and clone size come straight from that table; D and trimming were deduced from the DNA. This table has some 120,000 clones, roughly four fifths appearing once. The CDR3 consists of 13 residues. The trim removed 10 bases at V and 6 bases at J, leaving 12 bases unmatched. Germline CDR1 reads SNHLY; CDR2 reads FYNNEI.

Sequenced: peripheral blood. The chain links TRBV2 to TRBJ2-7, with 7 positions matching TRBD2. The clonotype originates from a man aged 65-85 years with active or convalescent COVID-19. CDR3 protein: CATSGGQNGEQYF. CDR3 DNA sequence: TGTGCCACCTCGGGAGGACAAAACGGCGAGCAGTACTTC.